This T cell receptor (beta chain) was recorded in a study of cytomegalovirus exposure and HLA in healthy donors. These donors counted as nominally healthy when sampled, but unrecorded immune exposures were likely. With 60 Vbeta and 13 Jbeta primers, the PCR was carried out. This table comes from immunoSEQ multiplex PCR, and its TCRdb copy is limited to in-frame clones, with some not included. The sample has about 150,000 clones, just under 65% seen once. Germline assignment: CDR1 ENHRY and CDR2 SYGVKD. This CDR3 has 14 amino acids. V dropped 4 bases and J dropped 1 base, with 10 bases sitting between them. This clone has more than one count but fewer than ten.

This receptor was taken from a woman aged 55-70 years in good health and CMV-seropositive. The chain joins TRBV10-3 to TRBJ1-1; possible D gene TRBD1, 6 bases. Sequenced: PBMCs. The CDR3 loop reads CAISGVRGNTEAFF. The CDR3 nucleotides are TGTGCCATCAGTGGTGTCAGGGGGAACACTGAAGCTTTCTTT.